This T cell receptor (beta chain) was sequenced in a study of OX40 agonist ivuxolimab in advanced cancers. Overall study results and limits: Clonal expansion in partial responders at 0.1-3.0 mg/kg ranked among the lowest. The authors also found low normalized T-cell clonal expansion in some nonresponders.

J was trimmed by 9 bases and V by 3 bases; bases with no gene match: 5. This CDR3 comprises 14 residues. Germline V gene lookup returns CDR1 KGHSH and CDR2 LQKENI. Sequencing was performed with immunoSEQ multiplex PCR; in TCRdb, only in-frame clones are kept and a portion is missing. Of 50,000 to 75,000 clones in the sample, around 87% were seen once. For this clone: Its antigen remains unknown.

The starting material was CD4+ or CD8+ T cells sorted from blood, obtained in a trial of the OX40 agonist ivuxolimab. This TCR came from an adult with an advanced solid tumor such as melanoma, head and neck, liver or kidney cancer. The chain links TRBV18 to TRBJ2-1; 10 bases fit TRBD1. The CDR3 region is CASSPRQGALEQFF. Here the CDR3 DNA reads TGTGCCAGCTCACCGAGACAGGGGGCGCTTGAGCAGTTCTTC.